A single sample is the source of the 8 T cell receptor beta chains below, sequenced in a study of blood T cells in healthy people across ages. A second roughly 7 to 12 cycle PCR used barcoded and J-beta primers. In TCRdb, the 5' RACE reads were re-called with MiXCR into one record per CDR3 protein. The sample has about 1.4 million distinct CDR3 sequences; approximately 59% are singletons. Material for sequencing was blood. The receptors were sampled from a man younger than 35 in good health.

This chain uses TRBV6-1 with TRBJ2-7; 8 bases fit TRBD1. CDR1 and CDR2 from the germline V gene are MNHNS and SASEGT. J gave up 5 bases and V 5 bases, and 8 bases lay outside the gene matches. The CDR3 has 14 residues. The CDR3 DNA sequence: TGTGCCAGCAGTCGACAGGGGTCCCCCAACGAGCAGTACTTC. This sequence encodes CASSRQGSPNEQYF.

This clonotype was seen more than once but under ten times. The chain recombines TRBV3-1 with TRBJ2-6; D remains ambiguous. CDR1 is LGHDT, CDR2 YNNKEL, per germline (reference sequence). The CDR3 totals 15 residues. The V end was cut by 1 base, the J end by 0 bases, with 4 bases between. CDR3 nucleotides: TGTGCCAGCAGCCAAGCGGACTCTGGGGCCAACGTCCTGACTTTC. Amino acid sequence: CASSQADSGANVLTF.

The rearrangement links TRBV3-1 to TRBJ2-3; D remains unclear. The CDR3 loop spans 15 amino acids. V was clipped by 0 bases and J by 6 bases, with 13 bases between them. Germline V gives CDR1 LGHDT, CDR2 YNNKEL (reference sequence). The CDR3 loop reads CASSQDSRPADTQYF. The CDR3 nucleotides are TGTGCCAGCAGCCAAGATAGTCGGCCCGCTGATACGCAGTATTTT.

V and J are TRBV15 and TRBJ2-7; D gene ambiguous. Germline CDR1 is LNHNV and CDR2 is YYDKDF (reference sequence). The CDR3 has 13 residues. Deletions cut 8 bases from V and 1 base from J, with 12 bases between. The CDR3 region has the DNA TGTGCCACCCGAGTTGGGCTATCCTACGAGCAGTACTTC. Its protein is CATRVGLSYEQYF. Full variable domain (rest looked up from reference TRBV15 and TRBJ2-7): DAMVIQNPRYQVTQFGKPVTLSCSQTLNHNVMYWYQQKSSQAPKLLFHYYDKDFNNEADTPDNFQSRRPNTSFCFLDIRSPGLGDTAMYLCATRVGLSYEQYFGPGTRLTVT.

The chain couples TRBV9 to TRBJ2-4, with TRBD2 identical over 13 bases. Trimming removed 0 bases from V and 5 bases from J; junction bases left unmatched: 17. This CDR3 contains 21 residues. The germline V gene has CDR1 SGDLS and CDR2 YYNGEE. The CDR3 loop is CASSVAVGGLAGAGHQNIQYF. The CDR3 DNA reads as TGTGCCAGCAGCGTAGCTGTAGGAGGACTAGCGGGGGCTGGCCACCAAAACATTCAGTACTTC.

The gene calls are TRBV7-6 and TRBJ2-7; 7 bases are a match to TRBD2. Germline V gene sequence: CDR1 SGHVS, CDR2 FNYEAQ. The trim removed 1 base at V and 2 bases at J, leaving 8 bases unmatched. The CDR3 covers 16 residues. CDR3 amino acids: CASSLVRSSGTYEQYF. The CDR3 nucleotides are TGTGCCAGCAGCTTAGTACGATCAAGCGGGACCTACGAGCAGTACTTC.

This chain uses TRBV5-1 with TRBJ1-1, with D tentatively TRBD1 (5 bases). Trimming took off 1 base at V and 3 bases at J, with 13 bases between the two ends. This CDR3 spans 15 amino acids. Per the germline V gene, CDR1 is SGHRS and CDR2 is YFSETQ. The CDR3 protein is CASSLTLGGYTEAFF. In DNA form, the CDR3 reads TGCGCCAGCAGCTTGACACTGGGGGGGTACACTGAAGCTTTCTTT.

The V gene is TRBV29-1, the J gene TRBJ2-1, with a weak D call TRBD2 (5 bases). Per germline, CDR1 SQVTM and CDR2 ANQGSEA. The CDR3 has 14 amino acids. V lost 4 bases, J lost 0 bases, and 10 bases lay in between. CDR3 loop: CSVGGASSYNEQFF. In nucleotides, the CDR3 is TGCAGCGTTGGGGGAGCGAGCTCCTACAATGAGCAGTTCTTC.